The 28 T cell receptor beta chains below come from one sample, sequenced in a study of blood T cell repertoires in COVID-19. Produced via immunoSEQ multiplex PCR; TCRdb's table is partial and in-frame only. The table has some 150,000 clones, roughly three quarters seen once; the top ten hold about 4%. The sequencing sample was made of peripheral blood. The receptors were sampled from a man between 60 and 75 years old with acute or convalescent COVID-19.

This clone has only a few counts. The genes are TRBV7-9 and TRBJ2-4; possible D gene TRBD1, 6 bases. V dropped 7 bases and J dropped 8 bases, with 12 bases sitting between them. The CDR3 extends over 12 amino acids. Germline V gene data show CDR1 as SEHNR and CDR2 as FQNEAQ (reference sequence). The CDR3 loop reads CASKQGFDIQYF. The CDR3 DNA follows: TGTGCCAGCAAACAGGGCTTCGACATTCAGTACTTC.

V is TRBV6-5 and J is TRBJ2-3; D gene uncertain. Between the trimmed V and J ends, which lost 6 bases and 9 bases, there was a span of 10 bases. The CDR3 runs to 11 residues. CDR1 and CDR2 (germline): MNHEY, SVGAGI. The CDR3 reads CASRLEATQYF. For the CDR3, the DNA is TGTGCCAGCAGGCTAGAGGCGACGCAGTATTTT.

The rearrangement joins TRBV7-9 to TRBJ2-5; 9 bases line up with TRBD2. This CDR3 has 15 residues. V was clipped by 1 base and J by 5 bases; unmatched bases: 5. Per germline, CDR1 SEHNR and CDR2 FQNEAQ (reference sequence). The CDR3 bases are TGTGCCAGCAGCTTAGGGGCTAGCGGGACGGAGACCCAGTACTTC. It yields the protein CASSLGASGTETQYF.

The genes are TRBV5-1 and TRBJ2-3; TRBD1 agrees at 9 bases. Trimming cost V 6 bases and J 6 bases; bases outside gene matches: 5. Germline V lookup: CDR1 SGHRS, CDR2 YFSETQ. The CDR3 covers 13 residues. CDR3 region: CASIGQGSDTQYF. CDR3 DNA: TGCGCCAGCATCGGACAGGGGAGCGATACGCAGTATTTT.

This sequence joins TRBV25-1 and TRBJ2-1; D might be TRBD1 (6 bases). Trimming shortened V by 6 bases and J by 7 bases, and 25 bases separated the two germline ends. CDR1 is MGHDK, CDR2 SYGVNS, per germline. This CDR3 is built from 17 residues. CDR3 sequence reads: CASRTGGPSGVGNEQFF. CDR3 DNA sequence: TGTGCCAGCAGGACTGGTGGCCCCTCAGGGGTAGGGAATGAGCAGTTCTTC. The full variable domain, with the rest looked up from reference TRBV25-1 and TRBJ2-1, is EADIYQTPRYLVIGTGKKITLECSQTMGHDKMYWYQQDPGMELHLIHYSYGVNSTEKGDLSSESTVSRIRTEHFPLTLESARPSHTSQYLCASRTGGPSGVGNEQFFGPGTRLTVL.

The chain combines TRBV6-6 with TRBJ1-2; unclear D gene. The germline V and J ends were trimmed by 6 bases and 2 bases, with 10 bases remaining between them. The CDR3 loop spans 13 amino acids. The germline V gene encodes CDR1 MNHNY and CDR2 SVGAGI (reference sequence). CDR3 sequence: CASSVGENYGYTF. Here the CDR3 DNA reads TGTGCCAGCAGCGTCGGTGAAAACTATGGCTACACCTTC.

The gene calls are TRBV28 and TRBJ2-3; 7 bases fit TRBD2. The germline gives CDR1 MDHEN, CDR2 SYDVKM. The CDR3 has 15 amino acids. J was trimmed by 2 bases and V by 5 bases; bases with no gene match: 7. Written as DNA, the CDR3 is TGTGCCAGCAGTCAGCTAGCGGACCCCACAGATACGCAGTATTTT. Protein product: CASSQLADPTDTQYF.

The gene calls are TRBV4-1 and TRBJ2-1, with 10 bases lining up with TRBD2. Trimming cost V 0 bases and J 4 bases; bases outside gene matches: 3. Germline values: CDR1 MGHRA, CDR2 YSYEKL. The CDR3 covers 16 residues. The CDR3 region is CASSQEQRGGYNEQFF. As DNA, the CDR3 is TGCGCCAGCAGCCAAGAACAGCGGGGGGGTTACAATGAGCAGTTCTTC.

The rearrangement uses TRBV2 and TRBJ1-5; no firm D call. Germline V lookup: CDR1 SNHLY, CDR2 FYNNEI. The CDR3 spans 11 residues. V lost 5 bases and J 5 bases, leaving 4 bases between the germline ends. This CDR3 is CASSLDQPQHF. The CDR3 DNA sequence: TGTGCCAGCAGTTTAGATCAGCCCCAGCATTTT.

The V and J genes are TRBV11-2 and TRBJ2-1, with TRBD1 matching over 7 bases. Germline CDR1 SGHAT, CDR2 FQNNGV. This CDR3 region has 15 residues. Germline trimming cut 1 base from V and 7 bases from J; bases unmatched to any gene: 7. The CDR3 loop is CASSLGGGAYNEQFF. The CDR3 DNA reads as TGTGCCAGCAGCTTAGGAGGGGGCGCTTATAATGAGCAGTTCTTC.

This chain links TRBV4-2 with TRBJ2-7; 9 nucleotides line up with TRBD2. V gave up 1 base and J gave up 6 bases; unmatched junction bases: 4. Germline values: CDR1 LGHNA, CDR2 YNFKEQ. The CDR3 covers 14 residues. CDR3 sequence: CASSQALAGSEQYF. The CDR3 DNA is TGTGCCAGCAGCCAAGCTCTAGCGGGAAGCGAGCAGTACTTC.

The sample holds many counts of this clone. The chain combines TRBV19 with TRBJ2-2; D not certain. This CDR3 is built from 12 residues. CDR1 and CDR2 (germline): LNHDA, SQIVND (reference sequence). Trimming removed 5 bases from V and 5 bases from J, with 6 bases in between. This CDR3 reads CASSLRTGELFF. The DNA for the CDR3 is TGTGCCAGTAGTTTGAGAACCGGGGAGCTGTTTTTT.

The table lists this clone with a count of one. The gene calls are TRBV15 and TRBJ1-6; D unclear. The germline V and J ends were trimmed by 4 bases and 1 base, with 5 bases remaining between them. This CDR3 has 14 residues. Per the germline V gene, CDR1 is LNHNV and CDR2 is YYDKDF (reference sequence). The CDR3 sequence is CATSTQSYNSPLHF. The CDR3 DNA is TGTGCCACCAGCACGCAGTCCTATAATTCACCCCTCCACTTT.

The chain recombines TRBV5-1 with TRBJ2-1, with 7 bases fitting TRBD2. Looked up from germline, CDR1 is SGHRS and CDR2 is YFSETQ. The CDR3 runs to 17 residues. Unmatched junction bases numbered 14, after V lost 3 bases and J lost 5 bases. CDR3 amino acids: CASSWTLGTNKNNEQFF. The CDR3, as DNA: TGCGCCAGCAGCTGGACGCTCGGGACTAACAAGAACAATGAGCAGTTCTTC. The whole variable domain, remainder taken from reference TRBV5-1 and TRBJ2-1, is KAGVTQTPRYLIKTRGQQVTLSCSPISGHRSVSWYQQTPGQGLQFLFEYFSETQRNKGNFPGRFSGRQFSNSRSEMNVSTLELGDSALYLCASSWTLGTNKNNEQFFGPGTRLTVL.

The chain couples TRBV25-1 to TRBJ2-7, with 12 positions matching TRBD1. CDR3 size: 18 residues. Germline loops: CDR1 MGHDK, CDR2 SYGVNS. J lost 2 bases, V lost 2 bases, and 10 bases had no gene match. The CDR3 loop reads CASSEPGYGDRGPYEQYF. CDR3 DNA: TGTGCCAGCAGTGAACCGGGGTATGGGGACAGGGGGCCCTACGAGCAGTACTTC.

Comment on this clone: One end of the junction varies from germline; a read error may be responsible. This chain links TRBV7-7 with TRBJ1-1; TRBD1 matches 9 bases. The CDR3 consists of 13 residues. CDR1 SSHAT and CDR2 FNYEAQ come from the germline V gene (reference sequence). This CDR3 reads CASSPGQGTEAFF. The CDR3 bases are TGTGCTAGCAGCCCAGGACAGGGGACTGAAGCTTTCTTT.

CDR3 sequence: CASMKGETQYF. The CDR3 DNA reads as TGTGCCAGCATGAAGGGGGAGACCCAGTACTTC. The genes are TRBV7-8 and TRBJ2-5; D perhaps matches TRBD1 (5 bases). The CDR3 is 11 residues long. Germline V lookup: CDR1 SGHVS, CDR2 FQNEAQ. Trimming stripped 7 bases from V and 5 bases from J, with 8 bases between. Combining the CDR3 with reference TRBV7-8 and TRBJ2-5 gives the whole variable domain GAGVSQSPRYKVAKRGQDVALRCDPISGHVSLFWYQQALGQGPEFLTYFQNEAQLDKSGLPSDRFFAERPEGSVSTLKIQRTQQEDSAVYLCASMKGETQYFGPGTRLLVL.

The chain joins TRBV27 to TRBJ2-1; the D gene is possibly TRBD1 (5 bases). V gave up 5 bases and J gave up 8 bases, with 16 bases separating them. The CDR3 covers 14 residues. Per germline, CDR1 MNHEY and CDR2 SMNVEV (reference sequence). DNA of the CDR3: TGTGCCAGCAGTCCCAGGGAAGGGTTTTATGAGCAGTTCTTC. Encoded protein: CASSPREGFYEQFF.

The V and J genes are TRBV9 and TRBJ2-5; D possibly corresponds to TRBD2 (5 bases). Trimming removed 7 bases from V and 3 bases from J, with 7 bases in between. This CDR3 comprises 11 residues. Germline CDR1 reads SGDLS; CDR2 reads YYNGEE. CDR3 bases: TGTGCCAGCGGGAGAGAAGAGACCCAGTACTTC. Protein product: CASGREETQYF.

The chain carries TRBV14 and TRBJ1-2, with 7 nucleotides matching TRBD1. CDR1 SGHDN and CDR2 FVKESK come from the germline V gene. V gave up 1 base and J gave up 4 bases; unmatched junction bases: 6. The CDR3 covers 15 residues. The CDR3 region has the DNA TGTGCCAGCAGCCAAGCGACAGGGCCCTCCTATGGCTACACCTTC. Encoded protein: CASSQATGPSYGYTF.

J is TRBJ2-1 and V is TRBV28; 14 bases are shared with TRBD2. Per germline, CDR1 MDHEN and CDR2 SYDVKM. The CDR3 extends over 16 amino acids. The trim removed 4 bases at V and 9 bases at J, leaving 8 bases unmatched. The DNA for the CDR3 is TGTGCCAGCAGTTCCGGGACTAGCGGGAGTGTGCGTGAGCAGTTCTTC. This sequence encodes CASSSGTSGSVREQFF.

This clone appeared a few times. The J gene is TRBJ2-7, the V gene TRBV7-2; 11 bases agree with TRBD1. Germline V lookup: CDR1 SGHTA, CDR2 FQGNSA. The CDR3 loop spans 17 amino acids. Losses at the gene ends were 5 bases for V and 7 bases for J; bases not matched to a gene: 16. The DNA for the CDR3 is TGTGCCAGCAGCCCGAGAATAGGACAGGGGGCGATGGGTGAGCAGTACTTC. The encoded protein is CASSPRIGQGAMGEQYF.

The chain recombines TRBV2 with TRBJ2-7; D possibly corresponds to TRBD2 (6 bases). This CDR3 has 14 residues. Germline V CDR1 and CDR2: SNHLY, FYNNEI. V lost 7 bases to trimming and J lost 1 base, with 14 bases between them. The chain's CDR3 is CASTESGLSYEQYF. The CDR3 DNA is TGTGCCAGCACAGAATCGGGACTGTCCTACGAGCAGTACTTC.

The V call is TRBV19, the J call TRBJ2-7, with D possibly matching TRBD1 (6 bases). Germline V gives CDR1 LNHDA, CDR2 SQIVND (reference sequence). V dropped 5 bases and J dropped 5 bases, with 7 bases sitting between them. The CDR3 runs 11 residues. CDR3 nucleotide sequence: TGTGCCAGTAGTTCAGGGGACGAGCAGTACTTC. Translating gives CASSSGDEQYF. Based on the CDR3 plus reference TRBV19 and TRBJ2-7, the full variable domain is DGGITQSPKYLFRKEGQNVTLSCEQNLNHDAMYWYRQDPGQGLRLIYYSQIVNDFQKGDIAEGYSVSREKKESFPLTVTSAQKNPTAFYLCASSSGDEQYFGPGTRLTVT.

V usage is TRBV4-2 and J usage is TRBJ2-6; unclear D gene. Between the trimmed V and J ends, which lost 2 bases and 0 bases, there was a span of 5 bases. Germline V gene data show CDR1 as LGHNA and CDR2 as YNFKEQ. The CDR3 is 15 residues long. CDR3 residues: CASSQLISGANVLTF. DNA of the CDR3: TGTGCCAGCAGCCAACTTATCTCTGGGGCCAACGTCCTGACTTTC.

This clone has just one count. The rearrangement joins TRBV2 to TRBJ2-3; maybe TRBD2 (5 bases). Germline V gene sequence: CDR1 SNHLY, CDR2 FYNNEI. V was shortened by 3 bases and J by 5 bases, with 15 bases between the two germline ends. The CDR3 extends over 15 amino acids. The CDR3 sequence: CASSELAESGDTQYF. The CDR3 DNA follows: TGTGCCAGCAGTGAGCTAGCCGAATCGGGAGATACGCAGTATTTT.

The rearrangement uses TRBV11-2 and TRBJ2-1; 10 bases are a match to TRBD2. CDR1 and CDR2 (germline): SGHAT, FQNNGV. The ends lost 6 bases at V and 0 bases at J; junction bases unmatched: 5. The CDR3 length is 16 residues. CDR3 sequence (DNA): TGTGCCAGCAGAGAATGGACTAGCGGCTCCTACAATGAGCAGTTCTTC. Its protein is CASREWTSGSYNEQFF.

The V and J genes are TRBV9 and TRBJ2-5; 7 bases match TRBD2. V shed 0 bases, J shed 3 bases, and the junction held 5 bases outside the gene matches. CDR3 size: 15 residues. Germline CDR1 SGDLS, CDR2 YYNGEE. CDR3 loop: CASSVGAGVEETQYF. In nucleotides, the CDR3 is TGTGCCAGCAGCGTAGGGGCGGGAGTGGAAGAGACCCAGTACTTC.